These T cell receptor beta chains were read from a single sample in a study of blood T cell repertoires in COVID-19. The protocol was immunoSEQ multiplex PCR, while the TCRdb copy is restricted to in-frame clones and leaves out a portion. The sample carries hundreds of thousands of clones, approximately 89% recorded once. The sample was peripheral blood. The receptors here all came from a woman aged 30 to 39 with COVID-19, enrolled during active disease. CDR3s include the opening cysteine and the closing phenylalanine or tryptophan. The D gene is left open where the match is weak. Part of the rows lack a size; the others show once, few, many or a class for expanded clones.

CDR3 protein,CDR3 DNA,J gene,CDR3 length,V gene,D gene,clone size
CASSVDGGAGYTF,TGTGCCAGCAGCGTGGATGGGGGCGCTGGCTACACCTTC,TRBJ1-2,13,TRBV9,-,-
CASRDRGSSGYTF,TGTGCCAGCAGAGACAGGGGGAGCAGTGGCTACACCTTC,TRBJ1-2,13,TRBV6-5,TRBD1,-
CASSLTGQGDEKLFF,TGTGCCAGCAGCTTGACCGGACAGGGTGATGAAAAACTGTTTTTT,TRBJ1-4,15,TRBV5-4,TRBD1,-
CASSSTGDGEKLFF,TGTGCCAGCAGCTCCACAGGGGACGGCGAAAAACTGTTTTTT,TRBJ1-4,14,TRBV5-6,TRBD1,-
CATSRQGNTEAFF,TGTGCCACCAGCAGACAGGGGAACACTGAAGCTTTCTTT,TRBJ1-1,13,TRBV15,-,-
CASSYFEGGPLSYNEQFF,TGTGCCAGCAGCTACTTCGAGGGGGGGCCCCTCTCCTACAATGAGCAGTTCTTC,TRBJ2-1,18,TRBV7-6,-,-
CATSDWDRGQEYSNQPQHF,TGTGCCACCAGTGATTGGGACAGGGGGCAAGAATATAGCAATCAGCCCCAGCATTTT,TRBJ1-5,19,TRBV24-1,TRBD1,-
CASTQGLGPNYGYTF,TGTGCCAGCACCCAGGGCCTGGGCCCTAACTATGGCTACACCTTC,TRBJ1-2,15,TRBV6-5,-,-
CASSSTAHTRHYNEQFF,TGTGCCAGCAGTTCCACCGCCCACACCCGTCACTACAATGAGCAGTTCTTC,TRBJ2-1,17,TRBV28,-,few
CASSPFLVGRGSNQPQHF,TGTGCCAGCAGTCCTTTCTTAGTGGGCAGGGGAAGCAATCAGCCCCAGCATTTT,TRBJ1-5,18,TRBV28,-,-
CASSQSLLRERLGELFF,TGTGCCAGCAGCCAAAGCCTCCTAAGAGAGCGCCTCGGGGAGCTGTTTTTT,TRBJ2-2,17,TRBV14,-,-
CASSRSGGAETQYF,TGTGCCAGCAGCCGCTCGGGAGGGGCGGAGACCCAGTACTTC,TRBJ2-5,14,TRBV7-6,TRBD2,-
CASSLRGSPLHF,TGTGCCAGCAGTTTACGAGGTTCACCCCTCCACTTT,TRBJ1-6,12,TRBV27,-,-
CARAQETQYF,TGTGCCAGGGCCCAAGAGACCCAGTACTTC,TRBJ2-5,10,TRBV11-3,-,-
CASSPDRVGYTF,TGCGCCAGCAGCCCGGACAGGGTTGGCTACACCTTC,TRBJ1-2,12,TRBV4-1,TRBD1,-
CASSLAWTEDTGELFF,TGTGCCAGCAGCTTGGCCTGGACTGAAGACACCGGGGAGCTGTTTTTT,TRBJ2-2,16,TRBV5-4,-,-
CASSQDWTAYGYTF,TGTGCCAGCAGCCAAGATTGGACAGCCTATGGCTACACCTTC,TRBJ1-2,14,TRBV3-1/TRBV3-2,-,-
CASSFTSGAYEQYF,TGTGCCAGCAGTTTCACTAGCGGGGCCTACGAGCAGTACTTC,TRBJ2-7,14,TRBV27,TRBD2,-
CASRQHYGYTF,TGTGCCAGTCGACAACACTATGGCTACACCTTC,TRBJ1-2,11,TRBV19,-,-
CASSPGVLNQPQHF,TGTGCCAGCAGCCCAGGGGTTCTAAATCAGCCCCAGCATTTT,TRBJ1-5,14,TRBV7-9,-,-
CASSLRDRPSPLHF,TGTGCCAGCAGCCTCCGGGACAGACCATCACCCCTCCACTTT,TRBJ1-6,14,TRBV7-9,TRBD1,-
CASSLRGNTEAFF,TGTGCCAGCAGCTTAAGGGGGAACACTGAAGCTTTCTTT,TRBJ1-1,13,TRBV7-9,-,-
CAISTAGEEKKLFF,TGTGCCATCAGTACAGCTGGGGAGGAAAAAAAACTGTTTTTT,TRBJ1-4,14,TRBV10-3,-,-
CASTGGLATEAFF,TGTGCCAGCACCGGGGGTCTTGCCACTGAAGCTTTCTTT,TRBJ1-1,13,TRBV3-1/TRBV3-2,-,-
CASRDRGLEQFF,TGTGCCAGCCGGGACAGGGGGCTTGAGCAGTTCTTC,TRBJ2-1,12,TRBV2,TRBD1,-